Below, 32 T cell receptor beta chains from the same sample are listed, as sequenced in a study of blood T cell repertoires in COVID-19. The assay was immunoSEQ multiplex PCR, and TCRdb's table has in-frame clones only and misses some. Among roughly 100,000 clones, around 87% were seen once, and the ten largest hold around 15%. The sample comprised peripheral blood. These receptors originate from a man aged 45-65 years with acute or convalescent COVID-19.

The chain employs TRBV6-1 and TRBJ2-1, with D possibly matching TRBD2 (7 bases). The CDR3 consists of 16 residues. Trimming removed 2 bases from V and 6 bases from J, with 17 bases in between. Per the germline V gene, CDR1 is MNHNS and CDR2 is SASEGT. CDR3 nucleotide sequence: TGTGCCAGCAGTGAATACGGGGGCGGGAGAGGCAATGAGCAGTTCTTC. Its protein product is CASSEYGGGRGNEQFF.

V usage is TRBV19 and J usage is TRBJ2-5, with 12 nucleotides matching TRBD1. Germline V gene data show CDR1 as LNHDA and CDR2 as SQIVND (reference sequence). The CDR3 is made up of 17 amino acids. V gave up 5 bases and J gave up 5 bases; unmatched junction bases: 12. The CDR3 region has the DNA TGTGCCAGTAGTTGGAGAGGGACAGGGGGCCTGCGGGAGACCCAGTACTTC. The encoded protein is CASSWRGTGGLRETQYF.

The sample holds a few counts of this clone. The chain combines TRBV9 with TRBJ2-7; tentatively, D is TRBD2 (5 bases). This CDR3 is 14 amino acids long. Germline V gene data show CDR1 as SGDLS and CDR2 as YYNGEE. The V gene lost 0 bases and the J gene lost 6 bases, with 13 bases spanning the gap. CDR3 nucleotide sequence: TGTGCCAGCAGCGTAGGAATCGGACGGGGCGAGCAGTACTTC. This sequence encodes CASSVGIGRGEQYF. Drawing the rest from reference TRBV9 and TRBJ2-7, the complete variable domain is DSGVTQTPKHLITATGQRVTLRCSPRSGDLSVYWYQQSLDQGLQFLIQYYNGEERAKGNILERFSAQQFPDLHSELNLSSLELGDSALYFCASSVGIGRGEQYFGPGTRLTVT.

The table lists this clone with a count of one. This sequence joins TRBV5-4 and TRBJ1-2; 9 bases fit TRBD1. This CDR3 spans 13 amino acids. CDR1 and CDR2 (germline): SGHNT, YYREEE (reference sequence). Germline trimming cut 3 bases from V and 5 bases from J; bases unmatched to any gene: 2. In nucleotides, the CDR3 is TGTGCCAGCAGCTCGGACAGGGGATATGGCTACACCTTC. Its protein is CASSSDRGYGYTF.

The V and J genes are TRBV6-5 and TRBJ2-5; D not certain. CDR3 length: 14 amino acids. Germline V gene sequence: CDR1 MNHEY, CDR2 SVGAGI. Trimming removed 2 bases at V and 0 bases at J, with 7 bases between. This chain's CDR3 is CASSYRQDQETQYF. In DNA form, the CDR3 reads TGTGCCAGCAGTTACCGGCAGGACCAAGAGACCCAGTACTTC.

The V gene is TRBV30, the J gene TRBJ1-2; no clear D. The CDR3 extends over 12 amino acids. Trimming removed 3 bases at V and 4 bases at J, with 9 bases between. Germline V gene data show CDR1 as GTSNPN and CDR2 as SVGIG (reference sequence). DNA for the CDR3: TGTGCCTGGAGCGAGACAACCTATGGCTACACCTTC. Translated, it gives CAWSETTYGYTF. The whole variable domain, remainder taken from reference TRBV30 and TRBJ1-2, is SQTIHQWPATLVQPVGSPLSLECTVEGTSNPNLYWYRQAAGRGLQLLFYSVGIGQISSEVPQNLSASRPQDRQFILSSKKLLLSDSGFYLCAWSETTYGYTFGSGTRLTVV.

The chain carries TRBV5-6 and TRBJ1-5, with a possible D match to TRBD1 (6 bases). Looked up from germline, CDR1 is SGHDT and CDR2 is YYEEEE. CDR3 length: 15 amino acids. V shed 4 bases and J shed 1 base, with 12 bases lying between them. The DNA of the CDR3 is TGTGCCAGCAGCCAGGGGTGGGTGAGCAATCAGCCCCAGCATTTT. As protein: CASSQGWVSNQPQHF.

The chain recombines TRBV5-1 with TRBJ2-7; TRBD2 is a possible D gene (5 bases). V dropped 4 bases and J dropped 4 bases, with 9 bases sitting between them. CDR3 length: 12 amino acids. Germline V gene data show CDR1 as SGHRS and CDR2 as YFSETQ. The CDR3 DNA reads TGCGCCAGCAGCCCGGGATTATACGAGCAGTACTTC. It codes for CASSPGLYEQYF.

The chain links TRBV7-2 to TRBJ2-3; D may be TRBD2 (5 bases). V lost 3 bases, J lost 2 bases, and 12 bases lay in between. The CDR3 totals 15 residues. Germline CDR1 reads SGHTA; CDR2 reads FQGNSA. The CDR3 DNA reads TGTGCCAGCAGCTTGGGGAGCGGAGACACAGATACGCAGTATTTT. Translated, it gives CASSLGSGDTDTQYF.

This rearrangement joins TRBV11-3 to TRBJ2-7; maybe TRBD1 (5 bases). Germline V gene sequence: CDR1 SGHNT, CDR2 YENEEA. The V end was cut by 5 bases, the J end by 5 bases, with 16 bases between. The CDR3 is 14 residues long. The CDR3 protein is CASSRHYARDEQYF. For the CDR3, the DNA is TGTGCCAGCAGCCGACACTATGCCAGGGACGAGCAGTACTTC.

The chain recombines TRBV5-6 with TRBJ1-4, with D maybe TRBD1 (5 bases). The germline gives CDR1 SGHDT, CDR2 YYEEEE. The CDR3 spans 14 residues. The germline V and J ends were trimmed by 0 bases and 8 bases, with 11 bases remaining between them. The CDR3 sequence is CASSLGQGLEKLFF. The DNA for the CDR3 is TGTGCCAGCAGCTTGGGCCAGGGTCTGGAAAAACTGTTTTTT. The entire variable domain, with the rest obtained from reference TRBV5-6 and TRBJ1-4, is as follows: DAGVTQSPTHLIKTRGQQVTLRCSPKSGHDTVSWYQQALGQGPQFIFQYYEEEERQRGNFPDRFSGHQFPNYSSELNVNALLLGDSALYLCASSLGQGLEKLFFGSGTQLSVL.

The CDR3 DNA follows: TGTGCTAGTTCCTTGTGGACAGGGATGTCCGATGAGCAGTTCTTC. Translation: CASSLWTGMSDEQFF. The chain employs TRBV12-5 and TRBJ2-1, with 8 bases matching TRBD1. V lost 8 bases to trimming and J lost 8 bases; unmatched junction nucleotides: 14. Germline V lookup: CDR1 LGHNT, CDR2 FRNRAP. This CDR3 has 15 residues.

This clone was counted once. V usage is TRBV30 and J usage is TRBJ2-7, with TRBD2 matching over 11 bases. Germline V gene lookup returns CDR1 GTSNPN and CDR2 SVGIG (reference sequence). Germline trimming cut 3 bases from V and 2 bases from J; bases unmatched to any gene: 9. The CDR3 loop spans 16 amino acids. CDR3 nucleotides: TGTGCCTGGAGGGAGCCGCTAGCGGGAGGCCCCTACGAGCAGTACTTC. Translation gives CAWREPLAGGPYEQYF. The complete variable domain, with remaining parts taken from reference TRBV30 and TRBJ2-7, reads SQTIHQWPATLVQPVGSPLSLECTVEGTSNPNLYWYRQAAGRGLQLLFYSVGIGQISSEVPQNLSASRPQDRQFILSSKKLLLSDSGFYLCAWREPLAGGPYEQYFGPGTRLTVT.

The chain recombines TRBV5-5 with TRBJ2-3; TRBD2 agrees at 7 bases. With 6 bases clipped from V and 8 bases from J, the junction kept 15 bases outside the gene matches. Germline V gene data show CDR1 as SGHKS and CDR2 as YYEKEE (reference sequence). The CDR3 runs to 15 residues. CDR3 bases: TGTGCCAGCACGAGGACTAGTCGGGCGATGGCTACGCAGTATTTT. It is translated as CASTRTSRAMATQYF.

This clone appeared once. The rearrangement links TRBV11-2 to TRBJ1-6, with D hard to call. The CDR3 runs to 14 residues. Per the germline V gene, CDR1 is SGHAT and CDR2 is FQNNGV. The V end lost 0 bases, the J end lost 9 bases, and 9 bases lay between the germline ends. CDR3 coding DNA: TGTGCCAGCAGCTTAGAGGGCAGTACTTCACCCCTCCACTTT. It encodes CASSLEGSTSPLHF.

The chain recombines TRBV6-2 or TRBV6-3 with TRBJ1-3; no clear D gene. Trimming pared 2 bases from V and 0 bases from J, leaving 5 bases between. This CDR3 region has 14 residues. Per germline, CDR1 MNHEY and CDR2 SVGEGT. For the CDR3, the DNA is TGTGCCAGCAGTTACGGGCCCTCTGGAAACACCATATATTTT. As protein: CASSYGPSGNTIYF.

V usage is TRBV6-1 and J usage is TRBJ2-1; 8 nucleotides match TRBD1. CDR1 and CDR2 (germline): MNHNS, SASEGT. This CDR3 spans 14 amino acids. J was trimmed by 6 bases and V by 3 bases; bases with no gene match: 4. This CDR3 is CASSDGQGGNEQFF. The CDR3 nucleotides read TGTGCCAGCAGTGACGGACAGGGCGGCAATGAGCAGTTCTTC.

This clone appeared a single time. The CDR3: CASKKEVEQYF. CDR3 in DNA: TGTGCCAGCAAAAAGGAGGTCGAGCAGTACTTC. V gene TRBV2 combines with J gene TRBJ2-7; tentatively, D is TRBD2 (5 bases). The CDR3 runs 11 residues. CDR1 SNHLY and CDR2 FYNNEI come from the germline V gene. V lost 7 bases and J 6 bases, leaving 10 bases between the germline ends.

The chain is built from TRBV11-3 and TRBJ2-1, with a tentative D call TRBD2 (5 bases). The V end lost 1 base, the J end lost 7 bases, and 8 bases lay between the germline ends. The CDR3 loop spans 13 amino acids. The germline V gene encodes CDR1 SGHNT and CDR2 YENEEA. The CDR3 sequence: CASSLVGGNEQFF. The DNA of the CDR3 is TGTGCCAGCAGCTTAGTCGGCGGGAATGAGCAGTTCTTC. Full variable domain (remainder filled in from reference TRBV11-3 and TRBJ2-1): EAGVVQSPRYKIIEKKQPVAFWCNPISGHNTLYWYLQNLGQGPELLIRYENEEAVDDSQLPKDRFSAERLKGVDSTLKIQPAELGDSAVYLCASSLVGGNEQFFGPGTRLTVL.

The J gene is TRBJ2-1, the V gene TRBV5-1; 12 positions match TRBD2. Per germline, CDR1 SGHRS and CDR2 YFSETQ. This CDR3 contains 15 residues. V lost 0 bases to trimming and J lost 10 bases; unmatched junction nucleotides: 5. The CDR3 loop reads CASSLAGTSGLEQFF. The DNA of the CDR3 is TGCGCCAGCAGCTTGGCCGGGACTAGCGGGCTGGAGCAGTTCTTC. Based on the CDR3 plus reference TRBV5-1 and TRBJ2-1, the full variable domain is KAGVTQTPRYLIKTRGQQVTLSCSPISGHRSVSWYQQTPGQGLQFLFEYFSETQRNKGNFPGRFSGRQFSNSRSEMNVSTLELGDSALYLCASSLAGTSGLEQFFGPGTRLTVL.

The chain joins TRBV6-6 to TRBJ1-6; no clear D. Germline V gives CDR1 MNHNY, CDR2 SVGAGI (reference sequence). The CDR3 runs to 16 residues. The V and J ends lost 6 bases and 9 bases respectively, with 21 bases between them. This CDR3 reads CASSLSDALAGSPLHF. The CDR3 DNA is TGTGCCAGCAGCCTATCCGACGCCCTAGCTGGTTCACCCCTCCACTTT.

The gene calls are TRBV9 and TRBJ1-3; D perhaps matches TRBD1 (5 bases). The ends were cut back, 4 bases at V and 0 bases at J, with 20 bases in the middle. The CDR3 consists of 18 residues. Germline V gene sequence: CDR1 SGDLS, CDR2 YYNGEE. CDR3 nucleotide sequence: TGTGCCAGCAGCAACAGGAGTTACGGGAGCGACTCTGGAAACACCATATATTTT. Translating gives CASSNRSYGSDSGNTIYF.

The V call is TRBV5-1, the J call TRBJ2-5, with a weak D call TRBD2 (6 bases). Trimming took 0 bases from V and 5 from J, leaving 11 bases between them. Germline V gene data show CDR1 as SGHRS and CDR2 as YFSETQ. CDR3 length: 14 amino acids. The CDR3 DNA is TGCGCCAGCAGCTTGGTCTTGCGGGACGAGACCCAGTACTTC. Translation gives CASSLVLRDETQYF.

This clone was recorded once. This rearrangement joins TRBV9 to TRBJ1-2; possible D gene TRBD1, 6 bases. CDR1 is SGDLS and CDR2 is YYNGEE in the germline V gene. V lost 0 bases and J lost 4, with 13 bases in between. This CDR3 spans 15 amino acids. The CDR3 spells CASSVARRGIYGYTF. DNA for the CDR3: TGTGCCAGCAGCGTAGCGAGAAGGGGGATCTATGGCTACACCTTC.

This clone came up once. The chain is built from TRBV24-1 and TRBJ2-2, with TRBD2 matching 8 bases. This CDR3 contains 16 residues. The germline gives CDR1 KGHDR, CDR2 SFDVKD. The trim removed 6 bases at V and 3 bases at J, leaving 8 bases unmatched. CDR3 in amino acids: CATSSGVAGYTGELFF. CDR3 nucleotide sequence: TGTGCCACCAGTTCGGGAGTAGCGGGGTACACCGGGGAGCTGTTTTTT.

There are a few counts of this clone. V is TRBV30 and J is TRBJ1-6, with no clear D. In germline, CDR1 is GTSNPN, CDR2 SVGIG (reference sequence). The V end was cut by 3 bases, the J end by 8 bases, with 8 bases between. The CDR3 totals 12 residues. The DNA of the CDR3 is TGTGCCTGGAGGCAGGAAGATTCACCCCTCCACTTT. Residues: CAWRQEDSPLHF. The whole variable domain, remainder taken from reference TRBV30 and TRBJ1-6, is SQTIHQWPATLVQPVGSPLSLECTVEGTSNPNLYWYRQAAGRGLQLLFYSVGIGQISSEVPQNLSASRPQDRQFILSSKKLLLSDSGFYLCAWRQEDSPLHFGNGTRLTVT.

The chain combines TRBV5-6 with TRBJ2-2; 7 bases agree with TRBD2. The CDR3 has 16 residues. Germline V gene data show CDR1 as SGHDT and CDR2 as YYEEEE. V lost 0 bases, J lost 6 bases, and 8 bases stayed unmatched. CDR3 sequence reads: CASSLGGRAAPGELFF. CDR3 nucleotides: TGTGCCAGCAGCTTGGGAGGGAGGGCCGCCCCCGGGGAGCTGTTTTTT. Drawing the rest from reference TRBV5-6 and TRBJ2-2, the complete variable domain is DAGVTQSPTHLIKTRGQQVTLRCSPKSGHDTVSWYQQALGQGPQFIFQYYEEEERQRGNFPDRFSGHQFPNYSSELNVNALLLGDSALYLCASSLGGRAAPGELFFGEGSRLTVL.

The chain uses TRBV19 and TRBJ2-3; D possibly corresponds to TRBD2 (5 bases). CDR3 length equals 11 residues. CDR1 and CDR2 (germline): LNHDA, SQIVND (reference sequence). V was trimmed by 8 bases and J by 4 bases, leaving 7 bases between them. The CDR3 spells CASRAADTQYF. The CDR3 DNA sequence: TGTGCCAGTCGAGCGGCAGATACGCAGTATTTT.

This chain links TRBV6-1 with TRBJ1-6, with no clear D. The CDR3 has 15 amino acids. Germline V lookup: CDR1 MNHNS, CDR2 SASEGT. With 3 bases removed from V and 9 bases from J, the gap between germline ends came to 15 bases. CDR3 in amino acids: CASSEEWSGGSPLHF. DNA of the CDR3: TGTGCCAGCAGTGAGGAGTGGTCTGGCGGTTCACCCCTCCACTTT.

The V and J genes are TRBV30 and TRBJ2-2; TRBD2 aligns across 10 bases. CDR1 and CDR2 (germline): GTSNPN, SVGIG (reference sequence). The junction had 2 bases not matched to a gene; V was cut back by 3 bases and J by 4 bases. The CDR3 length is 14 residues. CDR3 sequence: CAWRGTSVTGELFF. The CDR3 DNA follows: TGTGCCTGGAGGGGGACTAGCGTCACCGGGGAGCTGTTTTTT.

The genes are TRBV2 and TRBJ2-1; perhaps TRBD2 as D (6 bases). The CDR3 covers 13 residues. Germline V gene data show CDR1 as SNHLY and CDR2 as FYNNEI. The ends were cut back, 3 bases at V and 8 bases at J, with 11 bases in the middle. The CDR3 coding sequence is TGTGCCAGCAGTGATAGGAGGGCCGATGAGCAGTTCTTC. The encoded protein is CASSDRRADEQFF.

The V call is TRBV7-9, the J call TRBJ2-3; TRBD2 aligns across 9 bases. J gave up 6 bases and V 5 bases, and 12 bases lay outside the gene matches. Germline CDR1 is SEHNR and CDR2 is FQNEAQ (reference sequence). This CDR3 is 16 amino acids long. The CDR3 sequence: CASSQTSGHRRDTQYF. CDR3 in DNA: TGTGCCAGCAGCCAAACTAGCGGGCATAGGAGGGATACGCAGTATTTT.